This T cell receptor beta chain comes out of a study of T cell responses to AZD1222 COVID-19 vaccine. The study, taken as a whole, reports: It was only after the peak T cell response that any repertoires were sampled.

A word on this clone: Its specificity is unknown.

With 4 bases clipped from V and 10 bases from J, the junction kept 8 bases outside the gene matches. The CDR3 runs to 14 residues. Germline CDR1 SGHRS, CDR2 YFSETQ. TCRdb's copy holds only in-frame clones and misses some; the assay was immunoSEQ multiplex PCR. The sample has 110,000 to 150,000 clones; roughly nine tenths are singletons. The sample in question was peripheral blood, obtained on day 0 of AZD1222 vaccination. This chain connects TRBV5-1 to TRBJ2-2, with TRBD1 identical over 9 bases. This clonotype was obtained from an adult in good health. The CDR3 sequence is CASSGGTGQEELFF. CDR3 DNA sequence: TGCGCCAGCAGCGGCGGGACAGGGCAGGAGGAGCTGTTTTTT.